The 24 T cell receptor beta chains below come from one sample, sequenced in a study of OX40 agonist ivuxolimab in advanced cancers. Repertoires were generated with immunoSEQ multiplex PCR, while TCRdb's copy carries only in-frame clones and drops some. This table has roughly 67,000 clones, roughly 90% appearing once. Sequenced here: CD4+ or CD8+ T cells sorted from blood, sampled in a trial of the OX40 agonist ivuxolimab. The receptors here all came from an adult with an advanced solid tumor such as melanoma, head and neck, liver or kidney cancer.

The chain joins TRBV2 to TRBJ2-1; D might be TRBD2 (7 bases). Trimming took off 0 bases at V and 10 bases at J, with 13 bases between the two ends. This CDR3 comprises 14 residues. Per germline, CDR1 SNHLY and CDR2 FYNNEI. Written as DNA, the CDR3 is TGTGCCAGCAGTGAAGCGGGGGAGGGGGGCGAGCAGTTCTTC. Its protein product is CASSEAGEGGEQFF.

V usage is TRBV5-1 and J usage is TRBJ2-1; TRBD2 agrees at 16 bases. The V gene's germline CDR1 is SGHRS and CDR2 YFSETQ. The CDR3 contains 17 residues. The junction had 9 bases not matched to a gene; V was cut back by 3 bases and J by 9 bases. The CDR3 loop is CASSSGTSGRGGGEQFF. The CDR3 region has the DNA TGCGCCAGCAGCTCCGGGACTAGCGGGAGGGGAGGGGGTGAGCAGTTCTTC.

J is TRBJ2-7 and V is TRBV6-1, with 13 bases that match TRBD2. The CDR3 loop spans 15 amino acids. In germline, CDR1 is MNHNS, CDR2 SASEGT. With V trimmed by 4 bases and J by 4 bases, 4 bases remained unmatched. The DNA of the CDR3 is TGTGCCAGCAGTGCACTAGCGGGAGGGCCTTACGAGCAGTACTTC. Amino acids: CASSALAGGPYEQYF.

This clone was found once. The V gene is TRBV6-4, the J gene TRBJ2-3; 7 bases agree with TRBD2. This CDR3 has 16 residues. V lost 0 bases and J lost 3; bases outside the gene matches: 6. The V gene's germline CDR1 is MRHNA and CDR2 SNTAGT. The CDR3 sequence: CASSDSGGSRTDTQYF. The CDR3 nucleotides are TGTGCCAGCAGTGACTCGGGCGGGAGTAGAACAGATACGCAGTATTTT.

The chain uses TRBV19 and TRBJ2-4; 9 nucleotides align to TRBD1. The CDR3 covers 13 residues. After removal of 8 bases from V and 4 bases from J, the junction contained 3 bases not matched to a gene. The V gene's germline CDR1 is LNHDA and CDR2 SQIVND (reference sequence). The chain's CDR3 is CASAGTGKNIQYF. CDR3 in DNA: TGTGCCAGTGCCGGGACAGGGAAAAACATTCAGTACTTC.

This chain joins TRBV5-5 and TRBJ1-5; possible D gene TRBD1, 6 bases. The germline gives CDR1 SGHKS, CDR2 YYEKEE (reference sequence). The V gene lost 4 bases and the J gene lost 10 bases, with 12 bases spanning the gap. CDR3 length: 12 amino acids. Written as DNA, the CDR3 is TGTGCCAGCAGCAGGGGGGGCCCTCCCCAGCATTTT. Amino acids: CASSRGGPPQHF.

This clone showed up just a few times. The chain is built from TRBV5-1 and TRBJ2-3; D call uncertain. The CDR3 is made up of 13 amino acids. The ends were cut back, 0 bases at V and 2 bases at J, with 4 bases in the middle. The germline gives CDR1 SGHRS, CDR2 YFSETQ. CDR3 in amino acids: CASSLEATDTQYF. CDR3 DNA: TGCGCCAGCAGCTTGGAGGCCACAGATACGCAGTATTTT.

The chain has TRBV19 and TRBJ2-7, with 7 bases that match TRBD1. V shed 6 bases, J shed 3 bases, and the junction held 5 bases outside the gene matches. Germline lookup yields CDR1 LNHDA and CDR2 SQIVND (reference sequence). This CDR3 is 13 amino acids long. The CDR3 reads CASSKDRVYEQYF. The DNA of the CDR3 is TGTGCCAGTAGCAAAGACAGGGTCTACGAGCAGTACTTC.

In this sample, this clone turned up a few times. V gene TRBV5-5 combines with J gene TRBJ1-4; tentative D call: TRBD1 (6 bases). Trimming shortened V by 4 bases and J by 8 bases, and 15 bases separated the two germline ends. This CDR3 has 14 amino acids. Germline CDR1 reads SGHKS; CDR2 reads YYEKEE (reference sequence). The CDR3 here is CASSRTGSREKLFF. CDR3 sequence (DNA): TGTGCCAGCAGCAGAACAGGGTCCCGGGAAAAACTGTTTTTT.

The genes are TRBV19 and TRBJ1-3; no clear D. V was trimmed by 3 bases and J by 0 bases, leaving 9 bases between them. This CDR3 has 15 amino acids. Germline loops: CDR1 LNHDA, CDR2 SQIVND (reference sequence). CDR3: CASSISIHSGNTIYF. The CDR3 coding sequence is TGTGCCAGTAGTATTTCCATACACTCTGGAAACACCATATATTTT.

This clone was observed once. V is TRBV5-5 and J is TRBJ1-2; 10 bases map to TRBD1. The CDR3 runs 15 residues. Trimming cost V 1 base and J 5 bases; bases outside gene matches: 5. CDR1 is SGHKS, CDR2 YYEKEE, per germline (reference sequence). DNA of the CDR3: TGTGCCAGCAGCTTGTGGGGGGACAGGGGTTATGGCTACACCTTC. This sequence encodes CASSLWGDRGYGYTF.

V and J are TRBV27 and TRBJ2-3; maybe TRBD2 (5 bases). The germline V gene encodes CDR1 MNHEY and CDR2 SMNVEV (reference sequence). V lost 6 bases and J 2 bases, leaving 15 bases between the germline ends. This CDR3 is built from 15 residues. The DNA for the CDR3 is TGTGCCAGCAGAAGGGAGTACGGATTCACAGATACGCAGTATTTT. Encoded protein: CASRREYGFTDTQYF.

J is TRBJ1-3 and V is TRBV5-8, with D uncertain. The CDR3 is made up of 15 amino acids. The germline CDR1 and CDR2 sequences are SGHTS and YDEGEE. V lost 2 bases and J 1 base, leaving 10 bases between the germline ends. The CDR3 loop reads CASSFTSSSGNTIYF. The CDR3 bases are TGTGCCAGCAGCTTCACATCTTCTTCTGGAAACACCATATATTTT.

The rearrangement uses TRBV28 and TRBJ2-5, with 7 bases identical to TRBD2. V was clipped by 5 bases and J by 5 bases; unmatched bases: 8. Per germline, CDR1 MDHEN and CDR2 SYDVKM. The CDR3 spans 14 residues. The CDR3 here is CASSTSGAGETQYF. The DNA of the CDR3 is TGTGCCAGCAGTACGAGCGGGGCGGGGGAGACCCAGTACTTC.

V is TRBV5-1 and J is TRBJ2-5, with D maybe TRBD2 (5 bases). Germline assignment: CDR1 SGHRS and CDR2 YFSETQ. V lost 4 bases, J lost 5 bases, and 15 bases lay in between. The CDR3 has 14 residues. The CDR3, as DNA: TGCGCCAGCAGCAAAGACGGGGAGTGGGAGACCCAGTACTTC. It specifies CASSKDGEWETQYF.

This chain links TRBV19 with TRBJ1-4; no clear D. Germline CDR1 reads LNHDA; CDR2 reads SQIVND (reference sequence). This CDR3 comprises 12 residues. V was clipped by 6 bases and J by 6 bases, with 8 bases between them. The CDR3 sequence is CASSPGYEKLFF. As DNA, the CDR3 is TGTGCCAGTAGCCCGGGGTATGAAAAACTGTTTTTT.

This clone was seen only once. CDR3 DNA: TGTGCCAGCAGTGTCGGGGGGGCGAACACCGGGGAGCTGTTTTTT. Translation: CASSVGGANTGELFF. This sequence joins TRBV28 and TRBJ2-2; 8 bases line up with TRBD2. The CDR3 spans 15 residues. CDR1 and CDR2 from the germline V gene are MDHEN and SYDVKM. V lost 5 bases and J lost 0; bases outside the gene matches: 2.

The chain joins TRBV13 to TRBJ2-5; TRBD2 matches at 12 bases. The V gene's germline CDR1 is PRHDT and CDR2 FYEKMQ (reference sequence). Germline trimming cut 4 bases from V and 4 bases from J; bases unmatched to any gene: 10. The CDR3 length is 17 residues. CDR3 in DNA: TGTGCCAGCAGCTCCCTAGCGGGGGGGCATTTGCCAGAGACCCAGTACTTC. Residues: CASSSLAGGHLPETQYF.

The V call is TRBV11-2, the J call TRBJ1-4, with a possible D match to TRBD1 (6 bases). The V gene lost 1 base and the J gene lost 8 bases, with 14 bases spanning the gap. The CDR3 loop spans 15 amino acids. The germline V gene encodes CDR1 SGHAT and CDR2 FQNNGV. The CDR3 sequence: CASSLGGGAGEKLFF. CDR3 DNA sequence: TGTGCCAGCAGCTTAGGCGGGGGGGCTGGAGAAAAACTGTTTTTT. Full variable domain (missing parts from reference TRBV11-2 and TRBJ1-4): EAGVAQSPRYKIIEKRQSVAFWCNPISGHATLYWYQQILGQGPKLLIQFQNNGVVDDSQLPKDRFSAERLKGVDSTLKIQPAKLEDSAVYLCASSLGGGAGEKLFFGSGTQLSVL.

The chain couples TRBV19 to TRBJ2-3; D not certain. CDR1 LNHDA and CDR2 SQIVND come from the germline V gene (reference sequence). Trimming cost V 3 bases and J 0 bases, with 7 bases left between them. The CDR3 is 14 amino acids. Here the CDR3 DNA reads TGTGCCAGTAGTATCTCCCGGAGCACAGATACGCAGTATTTT. This encodes CASSISRSTDTQYF.

This chain connects TRBV4-2 to TRBJ2-3; 12 bases line up with TRBD2. Germline V CDR1 and CDR2: LGHNA, YNFKEQ. The J segment lost 2 bases and the V segment lost 2 bases, leaving 8 bases of the junction unmatched. The CDR3 has 18 amino acids. CDR3 in DNA: TGTGCCAGCAGCCAAATAAGTAGGACTAGCGGGAACACAGATACGCAGTATTTT. The encoded protein is CASSQISRTSGNTDTQYF.

In DNA, the CDR3 is TGTGCCAGCAGTGAAAGTTCCGGGCCCCGGCCGGCTTTCTTT. Amino acid sequence: CASSESSGPRPAFF. The chain links TRBV6-1 to TRBJ1-1; D gene uncertain. V was trimmed by 2 bases and J by 11 bases, leaving 18 bases between them. CDR1 and CDR2 from the germline V gene are MNHNS and SASEGT. This CDR3 spans 14 amino acids.

The rearrangement joins TRBV11-3 to TRBJ2-5, with D uncertain. The DNA matches TRBJ2-7 better at its end, which makes the J call doubtful. CDR3 length: 13 residues. Germline loops: CDR1 SGHNT, CDR2 YENEEA. CDR3 nucleotides: TGTGCCAGCAGCTTGGGCCAGGACTACGAGCAGTACTTC. This codes for CASSLGQDYEQYF.

The chain is built from TRBV6-5 and TRBJ2-7; possibly TRBD1 for D (5 bases). Trimming pared 2 bases from V and 7 bases from J, leaving 12 bases between. CDR3 length: 13 amino acids. From germline, CDR1 is MNHEY and CDR2 SVGAGI. The CDR3 DNA follows: TGTGCCAGCAGTTACCTAGGGGCGCGAGAGCAGTACTTC. Its translation is CASSYLGAREQYF.